These T cell receptor beta chains were read from a single sample in a study of regulatory T cells in long-lasting Graves disease. TCRdb called the multiplex PCR reads again in MiXCR, with one record for every CDR3 protein. Among about 470,000 distinct CDR3 sequences listed, approximately 21% were seen once. The sequencing used peripheral blood mononuclear cells (PBMCs), collected when the disease was refractory, from a patient treated with antithyroid drugs. These receptor sequences come from a female donor with Graves disease. Both conserved end residues are part of each CDR3. Fields, in order: V gene, CDR3 protein.

>TRBV6-5
CASSYGGQGGYEQYF
>TRBV2
CASSPVYSEAFF
>TRBV12-3/TRBV12-4
CASRATTAGANYGYTF
>TRBV19
CASINFGDVAFF
>TRBV28
CASTAPGVYPLHF
>TRBV19
CASSTGARSIQETQYF
>TRBV7-9
CACSSPIGQPNPPYNNSPLHF
>TRBV30
CAWSKIGALNTEAFF
>TRBV12-3/TRBV12-4
CASRLRDRASSYNSPLHF
>TRBV6-1
CASSQPDGQGKAFF
>TRBV30
CAWSGLEDTEAFF
>TRBV12-5
CASGLVLGGSSNQPQHF
>TRBV13
CASSPPEGGPIYEQYF
>TRBV5-1
CASSQMTNSGANVLTF
>TRBV30
CAWRGRAPTYGGYTF
>TRBV6-1
CASKGTLTTYEQYF
>TRBV28
CASSLLVTDGTDTQYF
>TRBV15
CATSSPGARGYTF
>TRBV6-2/TRBV6-3
CASRTATNEKLFF
>TRBV7-8
CASSPRQGMGEKLFF
>TRBV12-3/TRBV12-4
CASSTSGGPDTQYF
>TRBV27
CASSLVGADGYTF
>TRBV28
CASLTSPVDSNQPQHF
>TRBV3-1
CASSQVQATTNEKLFF
>TRBV19
CASSIARDLETQYF
>TRBV11-1
CASSLAWTATGELFF
>TRBV7-8
CASSLAGMGLRWTEAFF
>TRBV7-9
CASSFEASGYTF
>TRBV5-1
CASSSTTTGNTEAFF
>TRBV2
CASCRQGRYGYTF
>TRBV12-3/TRBV12-4
CASLLRLGLFYEKLFF
>TRBV28
CASSLFAEQFF
>TRBV30
CACYRDYGYTF
>TRBV28
CASSRRREQYF
>TRBV5-1
CASSLSSGGFYEQYF
>TRBV20-1
CSARTTVPYGYTF
>TRBV3-1
CASSLQGALPYTF
>TRBV5-1
CASSPLTPNEKLFF
>TRBV20-1
CSATELGTRGVGETQYF
>TRBV28
CASSTPSGSKGGFYEQYF
>TRBV7-9
CASTREVAGGYTF
>TRBV5-1
CASSHKWGANYEQYF
>TRBV5-1
CASSLGMGYEQYF